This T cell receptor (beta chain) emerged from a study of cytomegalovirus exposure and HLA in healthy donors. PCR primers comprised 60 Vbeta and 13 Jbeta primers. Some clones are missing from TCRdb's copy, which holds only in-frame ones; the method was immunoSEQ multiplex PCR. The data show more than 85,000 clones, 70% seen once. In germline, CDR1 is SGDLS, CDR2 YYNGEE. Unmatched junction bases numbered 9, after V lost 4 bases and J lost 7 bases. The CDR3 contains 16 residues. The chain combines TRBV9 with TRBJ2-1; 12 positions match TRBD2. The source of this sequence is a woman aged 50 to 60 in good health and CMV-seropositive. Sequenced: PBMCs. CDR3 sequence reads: CASSRVGLAGLNEQFF. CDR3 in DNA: TGTGCCAGCAGCCGGGTTGGACTAGCGGGACTTAATGAGCAGTTCTTC.